This entry is about one T cell receptor (beta chain). The record originates from a study of PD-1 blockade in classical Hodgkin lymphoma. V was shortened by 3 bases and J by 3 bases, with 11 bases between the two germline ends. This CDR3 region has 15 residues. CDR1 is LNHNV, CDR2 YYDKDF, per germline (reference sequence). Following autologous stem cell transplantation, relapse occurred in every patient, and exposure to brentuximab vedotin varied. Magnetic negative selection of thawed PBMCs was the method by which CD4+ T cells were purified. Assay: immunoSEQ multiplex PCR; the TCRdb copy retains only in-frame clones and omits some. The sample lists about 29,000 clones, 65% to 90% seen once, with 2% to 2.5% in the top ten.

The starting material was CD4+ T cells from blood, obtained at baseline. The V call is TRBV15, the J call TRBJ2-2; weak D call: TRBD1 (6 bases). This TCR came from a human donor with classical Hodgkin lymphoma. The CDR3 protein is CATSRAGQYTGELFF. DNA of the CDR3: TGTGCCACCAGCAGGGCCGGACAGTACACCGGGGAGCTGTTTTTT.